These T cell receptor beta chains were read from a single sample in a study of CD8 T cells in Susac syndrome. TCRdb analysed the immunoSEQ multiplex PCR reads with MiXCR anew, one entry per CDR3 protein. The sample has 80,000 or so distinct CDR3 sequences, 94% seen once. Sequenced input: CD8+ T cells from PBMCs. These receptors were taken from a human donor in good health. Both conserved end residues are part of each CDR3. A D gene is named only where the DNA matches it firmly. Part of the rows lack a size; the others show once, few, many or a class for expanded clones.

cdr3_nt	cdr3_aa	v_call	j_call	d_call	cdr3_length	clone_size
TGCAGTGCGAGATTCCGGGACACGAACTATGGCTACACCTTC	CSARFRDTNYGYTF	TRBV20-1	TRBJ1-2	NA	14	NA
TGTGCCAGCAGGATCCCTCCGAACACTGAAGCTTTCTTT	CASRIPPNTEAFF	TRBV6-2/TRBV6-3	TRBJ1-1	NA	13	once
TGCAGTGCTAGAGATTCTCGGCTAGCAGCTTTCACAGATACGCAGTATTTT	CSARDSRLAAFTDTQYF	TRBV20-1	TRBJ2-3	NA	17	NA
TGCAGTGCTAGAGATACGGGAAACTACGAGCAGTACTTC	CSARDTGNYEQYF	TRBV20-1	TRBJ2-7	NA	13	NA
TGTGCCAGCAGTGAGAGAAAGGGACAGGGTCCCTATGGCTACACCTTC	CASSERKGQGPYGYTF	TRBV27	TRBJ1-2	TRBD1	16	NA
TGTGCCAGCAGTTCCCATGGGACGGGCAATCAGCCCCAGCATTTT	CASSSHGTGNQPQHF	TRBV27	TRBJ1-5	NA	15	NA
TGCAGTGCTAGAGATCCTGGGAACAATTCACCCCTCCACTTT	CSARDPGNNSPLHF	TRBV20-1	TRBJ1-6	NA	14	NA
TGCAGTGCTATAATACAGGGGGCGGATGGCTACACCTTC	CSAIIQGADGYTF	TRBV20-1	TRBJ1-2	TRBD1	13	NA
TGTGCCAGCAGTTTGACAGACATGAACACTGAAGCTTTCTTT	CASSLTDMNTEAFF	TRBV27	TRBJ1-1	NA	14	NA
TGCAGCGTTGAAGGGGGGGCCGAGTCCCTCGATACGCAGTATTTT	CSVEGGAESLDTQYF	TRBV29-1	TRBJ2-3	NA	15	once
TGTGCCAGCAGTTTTGGCCCTAACCCTGGAAACACCATATATTTT	CASSFGPNPGNTIYF	TRBV27	TRBJ1-3	NA	15	NA
TGTGCCAGCAGTGCGGACCCCGATGGCTACACCTTC	CASSADPDGYTF	TRBV2	TRBJ1-2	NA	12	NA
TGTGCCAGCAGCTCAGCCGGAGACCTAGCCTACAATGAGCAGTTCTTC	CASSSAGDLAYNEQFF	TRBV7-9	TRBJ2-1	NA	16	NA
TGTGCCAGCAGCGGGTCGCGCACTGAAGCTTTCTTT	CASSGSRTEAFF	TRBV9	TRBJ1-1	NA	12	NA
TGTGCCAGCAGCCCCGACCAAGAGACCCAGTACTTC	CASSPDQETQYF	TRBV7-6	TRBJ2-5	NA	12	NA
TGTGCCAGCAGCGTAAGGGGAGGGGGCGAGGATGGCTACACCTTC	CASSVRGGGEDGYTF	TRBV9	TRBJ1-2	TRBD1	15	NA
TGTGCCAGCAGTTTAATGGGCCAAACTAGCACAGATACGCAGTATTTT	CASSLMGQTSTDTQYF	TRBV28	TRBJ2-3	NA	16	NA
TGTGCCAGCAGCGAAACAGGGGATCAGCCCCAGCATTTT	CASSETGDQPQHF	TRBV6-4	TRBJ1-5	TRBD1	13	NA
TGCAGCGTTGAAAGGGTTGAGGGCACTGAAGCTTTCTTT	CSVERVEGTEAFF	TRBV29-1	TRBJ1-1	NA	13	NA
TGTGCCAGCAGCGGACAGAACCAAGAGACCCAGTACTTC	CASSGQNQETQYF	TRBV12-3/TRBV12-4	TRBJ2-5	NA	13	NA
TGTGCCAGCAGATACGGGACTGCGATATCCAATGAGCAGTTCTTC	CASRYGTAISNEQFF	TRBV6-5	TRBJ2-1	NA	15	NA
TGCGCCAGCAGCCAAAGCGGCAGCACAGATACGCAGTATTTT	CASSQSGSTDTQYF	TRBV4-1	TRBJ2-3	NA	14	NA
TGTGCCAGCAGCTTAGCACAGTACGATCAGCCCCAGCATTTT	CASSLAQYDQPQHF	TRBV7-9	TRBJ1-5	NA	14	NA
TGCAGTGCTAGATCCTCTAGCGCCCTAGCCAAAAACATTCAGTACTTC	CSARSSSALAKNIQYF	TRBV20-1	TRBJ2-4	NA	16	NA
TGTGCCAGCAGCGAACCCGACAGGGGATTCAGTGAGCAGTTCTTC	CASSEPDRGFSEQFF	TRBV12-3/TRBV12-4	TRBJ2-1	TRBD1	15	NA
TGCGCCAGCAGCCAAGAACGGGAGCTACTCTACTATGGCTACACCTTC	CASSQERELLYYGYTF	TRBV4-1	TRBJ1-2	NA	16	NA
TGTGCCAGCGGCCAGGGCCCTCAGCCCCAGCATTTT	CASGQGPQPQHF	TRBV6-2/TRBV6-3	TRBJ1-5	NA	12	NA
TGTGCCAGCAGTCCCGGGACCACTGGCAATCAGCCCCAGCATTTT	CASSPGTTGNQPQHF	TRBV27	TRBJ1-5	NA	15	NA
TGTGCCAGCAGTTTTACTAGCGGGGGACGAAATGAGCAGTTCTTC	CASSFTSGGRNEQFF	TRBV27	TRBJ2-1	TRBD2	15	NA
TGTGCCAGTAGTATAATCACAGCCTATGGCTACACCTTC	CASSIITAYGYTF	TRBV19	TRBJ1-2	NA	13	NA
TGTGCCACCGGACAGGGGAACACTGAAGCTTTCTTT	CATGQGNTEAFF	TRBV7-9	TRBJ1-1	TRBD1	12	NA
TGTGCCAGCAGCCAAGATCTAGCGATAGAGACCCAGTACTTC	CASSQDLAIETQYF	TRBV3-1	TRBJ2-5	NA	14	NA
TGTGCCAGCAGCCGAGCGAGGGAGCAGTTCTTC	CASSRAREQFF	TRBV9	TRBJ2-1	NA	11	NA
TGCAGTGCTAGAGAGATTGGGGGTCAGCCCCAGCATTTT	CSAREIGGQPQHF	TRBV20-1	TRBJ1-5	NA	13	NA
TGTGCCAGCAGCGACCTGGGACTAGCGGGGAATGAGCAGTTCTTC	CASSDLGLAGNEQFF	TRBV9	TRBJ2-1	TRBD2	15	NA
TGTGCCAGCATCGGGACCCCTTACAATGAGCAGTTCTTC	CASIGTPYNEQFF	TRBV27	TRBJ2-1	NA	13	NA
TGCGCCAGCAGCTTGTTAGGGGGCAGTCAAGAGACCCAGTACTTC	CASSLLGGSQETQYF	TRBV5-1	TRBJ2-5	TRBD1	15	NA
TGCAGCGTCCGGACCTATGGCTACACCTTC	CSVRTYGYTF	TRBV29-1	TRBJ1-2	NA	10	NA
TGCAGCGTACACAGGGGGCGATTTTTCTTC	CSVHRGRFFF	TRBV29-1	TRBJ2-1	TRBD1	10	NA
TGCGCCAGCAGCCAAGATCCAGGGGGCTACTATGGCTACACCTTC	CASSQDPGGYYGYTF	TRBV4-3	TRBJ1-2	TRBD1	15	NA
TGCAGTGCTAGAGATTGGATCGTAAACACAGATACGCAGTATTTT	CSARDWIVNTDTQYF	TRBV20-1	TRBJ2-3	NA	15	once
TGTGCCAGCAGCTTAGGGGGACCTCAAGAGACCCAGTACTTC	CASSLGGPQETQYF	TRBV7-3	TRBJ2-5	NA	14	few
TGTGCCAGCAGTTTAGGTAGGGGGCAGGAGACCCAGTACTTC	CASSLGRGQETQYF	TRBV12-3/TRBV12-4	TRBJ2-5	TRBD1	14	NA
TGCGCCAGCAGCCAAGAAGGAGGCCCCGGACATACGCAGTATTTT	CASSQEGGPGHTQYF	TRBV4-1	TRBJ2-3	NA	15	NA
TGTGCCAGCGGGACTAGCGGGGTTAGAGATACGCAGTATTTT	CASGTSGVRDTQYF	TRBV12-3/TRBV12-4	TRBJ2-3	TRBD2	14	NA
TGTGCCAGCAGCTTCGGACGGGACACCGGGGAGCTGTTTTTT	CASSFGRDTGELFF	TRBV7-9	TRBJ2-2	NA	14	NA
TGTGCCAGCACCCCTACTCCTTACGAGCAGTACTTC	CASTPTPYEQYF	TRBV7-2	TRBJ2-7	NA	12	NA
TGCGCCAGCAGTCGATCAGCGGGAGGACGCACAGATACGCAGTATTTT	CASSRSAGGRTDTQYF	TRBV4-1	TRBJ2-3	TRBD2	16	NA
TGTGCCACCAGCACCATTTTGGGCCCAGGGGGCTACACCTTC	CATSTILGPGGYTF	TRBV15	TRBJ1-2	NA	14	NA
TGCAGTGCTATCACCACAGGGACTAGCGGATACTACGAGCAGTACTTC	CSAITTGTSGYYEQYF	TRBV20-1	TRBJ2-7	TRBD2	16	NA
TGTGCCAGCAGCGTAGCCGACAGGGCGGGGGAGGAAACCTATGGCTACACCTTC	CASSVADRAGEETYGYTF	TRBV9	TRBJ1-2	TRBD1	18	NA
TGTGCCAGTACTGGCAGGGGCAGCGGGGCCTCCTACGAGCAGTACTTC	CASTGRGSGASYEQYF	TRBV19	TRBJ2-7	NA	16	once
TGTGCCAGCAGCGTAGATGGGGTGAACACTGAAGCTTTCTTT	CASSVDGVNTEAFF	TRBV9	TRBJ1-1	NA	14	NA
TGTGCCAGCAGACATGGACGAGTTTTAGGCACCGGGGAGCTGTTTTTT	CASRHGRVLGTGELFF	TRBV12-3/TRBV12-4	TRBJ2-2	NA	16	NA
TGTGCCAGCAGCCACTGGACTAGCGGCTTCCAAGAGACCCAGTACTTC	CASSHWTSGFQETQYF	TRBV3-1	TRBJ2-5	TRBD2	16	NA
TGTGCCAGCAGTTTGGGCAGGGGTAGCCCAGATACGCAGTATTTT	CASSLGRGSPDTQYF	TRBV27	TRBJ2-3	NA	15	NA
TGCAGTGCTAGAGTCCCTTGGGACAGGCTGATAGAGACCCAGTACTTC	CSARVPWDRLIETQYF	TRBV20-1	TRBJ2-5	TRBD1	16	once